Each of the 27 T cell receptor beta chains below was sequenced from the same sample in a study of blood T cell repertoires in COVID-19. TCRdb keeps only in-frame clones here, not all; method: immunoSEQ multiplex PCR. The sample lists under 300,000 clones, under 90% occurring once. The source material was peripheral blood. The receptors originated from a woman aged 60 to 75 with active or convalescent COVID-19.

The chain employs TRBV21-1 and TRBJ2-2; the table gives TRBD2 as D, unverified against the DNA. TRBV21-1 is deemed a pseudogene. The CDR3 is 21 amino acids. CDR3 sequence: CASSPRKEKTSGGPNTGELFF. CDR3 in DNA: TGTGCCAGCAGCCCTCGAAAAGAAAAGACTAGCGGGGGCCCCAACACCGGGGAGCTGTTTTTT.

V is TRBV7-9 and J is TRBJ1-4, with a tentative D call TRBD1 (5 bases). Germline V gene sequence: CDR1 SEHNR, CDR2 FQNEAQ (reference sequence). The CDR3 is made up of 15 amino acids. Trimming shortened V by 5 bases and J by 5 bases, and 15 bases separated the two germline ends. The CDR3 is CASSPPGGENEKLFF. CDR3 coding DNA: TGTGCCAGCAGCCCCCCGGGAGGGGAGAATGAAAAACTGTTTTTT. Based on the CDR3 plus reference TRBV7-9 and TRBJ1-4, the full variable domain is DTGVSQNPRHKITKRGQNVTFRCDPISEHNRLYWYRQTLGQGPEFLTYFQNEAQLEKSRLLSDRFSAERPKGSFSTLEIQRTEQGDSAMYLCASSPPGGENEKLFFGSGTQLSVL.

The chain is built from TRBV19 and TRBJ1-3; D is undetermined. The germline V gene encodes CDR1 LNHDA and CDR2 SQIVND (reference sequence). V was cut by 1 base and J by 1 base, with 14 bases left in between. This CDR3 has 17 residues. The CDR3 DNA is TGTGCCAGTAGTATAGGTCCGCAGTCGCAATCTGGAAACACCATATATTTT. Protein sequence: CASSIGPQSQSGNTIYF.

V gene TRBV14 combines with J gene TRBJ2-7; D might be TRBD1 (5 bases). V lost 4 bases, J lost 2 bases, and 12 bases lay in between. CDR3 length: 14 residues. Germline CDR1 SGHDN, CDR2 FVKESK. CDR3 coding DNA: TGTGCCAGCAGCCGGCTCCAGGGCGCCTACGAGCAGTACTTC. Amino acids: CASSRLQGAYEQYF.

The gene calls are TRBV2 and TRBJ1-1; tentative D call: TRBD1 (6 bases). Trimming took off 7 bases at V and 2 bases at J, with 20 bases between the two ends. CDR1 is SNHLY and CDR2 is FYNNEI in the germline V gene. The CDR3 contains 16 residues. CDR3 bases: TGTGCCAGCAAGACGGGACGAACAGGGTTCAACACTGAAGCTTTCTTT. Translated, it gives CASKTGRTGFNTEAFF.

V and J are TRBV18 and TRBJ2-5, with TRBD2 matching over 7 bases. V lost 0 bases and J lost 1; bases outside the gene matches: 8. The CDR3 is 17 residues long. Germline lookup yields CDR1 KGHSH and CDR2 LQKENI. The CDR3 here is CASSPPPSGLSQETQYF. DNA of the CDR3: TGTGCCAGCTCACCACCGCCTAGCGGACTTTCCCAAGAGACCCAGTACTTC.

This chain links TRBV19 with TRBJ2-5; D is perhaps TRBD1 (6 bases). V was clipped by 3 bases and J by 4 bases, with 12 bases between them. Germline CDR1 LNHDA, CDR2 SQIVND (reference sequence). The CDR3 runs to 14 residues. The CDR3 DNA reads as TGTGCCAGTAGTATGGAAGGGGGTTTAGAGACCCAGTACTTC. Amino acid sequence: CASSMEGGLETQYF. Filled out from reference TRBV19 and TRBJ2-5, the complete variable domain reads DGGITQSPKYLFRKEGQNVTLSCEQNLNHDAMYWYRQDPGQGLRLIYYSQIVNDFQKGDIAEGYSVSREKKESFPLTVTSAQKNPTAFYLCASSMEGGLETQYFGPGTRLLVL.

This chain's CDR3 is CASSQGTVNYGYTF. In DNA, the CDR3 is TGTGCCAGCAGCCAAGGGACAGTCAATTATGGCTACACCTTC. This chain joins TRBV14 and TRBJ1-2; perhaps TRBD1 as D (6 bases). Germline CDR1 reads SGHDN; CDR2 reads FVKESK. Trimming pared 1 base from V and 5 bases from J, leaving 11 bases between. The CDR3 has 14 residues.

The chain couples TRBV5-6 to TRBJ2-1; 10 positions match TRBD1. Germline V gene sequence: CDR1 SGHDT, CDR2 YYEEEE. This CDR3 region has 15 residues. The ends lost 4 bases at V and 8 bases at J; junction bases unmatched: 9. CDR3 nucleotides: TGTGCCAGCAGCGCGGCGGGACAGGGGAGCTATGAGCAGTTCTTC. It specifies CASSAAGQGSYEQFF.

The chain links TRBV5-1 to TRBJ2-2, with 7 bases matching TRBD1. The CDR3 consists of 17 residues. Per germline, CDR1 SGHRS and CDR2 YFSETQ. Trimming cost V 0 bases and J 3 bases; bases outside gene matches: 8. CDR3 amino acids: CASSLDSQGVYTGELFF. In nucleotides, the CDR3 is TGCGCCAGCAGCTTGGATTCGCAGGGGGTTTACACCGGGGAGCTGTTTTTT.

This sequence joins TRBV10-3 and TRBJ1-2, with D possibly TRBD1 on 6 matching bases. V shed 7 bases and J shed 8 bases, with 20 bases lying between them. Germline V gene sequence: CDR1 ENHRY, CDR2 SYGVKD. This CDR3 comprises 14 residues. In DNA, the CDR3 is TGTGCCATCATGAGGGGGACCCGAGGTTCCGGCTACACCTTC. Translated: CAIMRGTRGSGYTF.

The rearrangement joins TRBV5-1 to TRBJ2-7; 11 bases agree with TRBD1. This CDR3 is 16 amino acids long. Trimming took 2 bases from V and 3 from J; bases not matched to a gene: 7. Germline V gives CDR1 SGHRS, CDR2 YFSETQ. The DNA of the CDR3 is TGCGCCAGCAGCTTTACGTCCGGGACAGGGGGCTACGAGCAGTACTTC. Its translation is CASSFTSGTGGYEQYF. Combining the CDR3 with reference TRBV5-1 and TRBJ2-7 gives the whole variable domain KAGVTQTPRYLIKTRGQQVTLSCSPISGHRSVSWYQQTPGQGLQFLFEYFSETQRNKGNFPGRFSGRQFSNSRSEMNVSTLELGDSALYLCASSFTSGTGGYEQYFGPGTRLTVT.

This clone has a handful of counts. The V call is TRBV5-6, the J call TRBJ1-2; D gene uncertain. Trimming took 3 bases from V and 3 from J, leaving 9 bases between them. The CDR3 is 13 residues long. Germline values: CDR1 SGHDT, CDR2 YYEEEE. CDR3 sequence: CASSSGLDYGYTF. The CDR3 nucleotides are TGTGCCAGCAGCTCAGGACTTGACTATGGCTACACCTTC.

In DNA, the CDR3 is TGTGCCAGCAGCTCGACGGGACAGGGGCTTCTAGGCTATGGCTACACCTTC. Translated, it gives CASSSTGQGLLGYGYTF. The rearrangement links TRBV7-2 to TRBJ1-2, with 10 bases aligning to TRBD1. CDR3 size: 17 residues. The germline V gene encodes CDR1 SGHTA and CDR2 FQGNSA. The trim removed 4 bases at V and 4 bases at J, leaving 12 bases unmatched.

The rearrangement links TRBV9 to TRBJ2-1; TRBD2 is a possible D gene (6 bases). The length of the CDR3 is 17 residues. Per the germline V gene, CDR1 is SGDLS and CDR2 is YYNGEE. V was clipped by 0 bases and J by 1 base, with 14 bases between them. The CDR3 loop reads CASSVAGSAGSYNEQFF. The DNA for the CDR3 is TGTGCCAGCAGCGTAGCCGGCTCCGCGGGATCCTACAATGAGCAGTTCTTC. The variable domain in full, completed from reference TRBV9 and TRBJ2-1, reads DSGVTQTPKHLITATGQRVTLRCSPRSGDLSVYWYQQSLDQGLQFLIQYYNGEERAKGNILERFSAQQFPDLHSELNLSSLELGDSALYFCASSVAGSAGSYNEQFFGPGTRLTVL.

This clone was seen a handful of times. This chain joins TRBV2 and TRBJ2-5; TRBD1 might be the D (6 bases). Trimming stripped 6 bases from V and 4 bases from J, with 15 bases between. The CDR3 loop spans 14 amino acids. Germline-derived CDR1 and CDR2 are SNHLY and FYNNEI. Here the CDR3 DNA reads TGTGCCAGCAGCCTCAGGGGTTTTCGAGAGACCCAGTACTTC. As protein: CASSLRGFRETQYF.

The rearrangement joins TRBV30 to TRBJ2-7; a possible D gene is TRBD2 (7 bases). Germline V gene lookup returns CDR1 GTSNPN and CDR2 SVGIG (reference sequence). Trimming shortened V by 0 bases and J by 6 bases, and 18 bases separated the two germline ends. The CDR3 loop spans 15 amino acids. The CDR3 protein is CAWSVVAGAWAEQYF. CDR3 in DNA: TGTGCCTGGAGTGTAGTCGCGGGGGCGTGGGCCGAGCAGTACTTC.

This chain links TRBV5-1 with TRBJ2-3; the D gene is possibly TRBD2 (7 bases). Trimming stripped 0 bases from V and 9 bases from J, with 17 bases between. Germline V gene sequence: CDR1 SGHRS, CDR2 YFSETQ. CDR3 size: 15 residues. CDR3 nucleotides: TGCGCCAGCAGCTTGGGCCAGGGGCCGGGAGGCACGCAGTATTTT. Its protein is CASSLGQGPGGTQYF. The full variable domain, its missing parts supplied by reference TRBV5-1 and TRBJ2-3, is KAGVTQTPRYLIKTRGQQVTLSCSPISGHRSVSWYQQTPGQGLQFLFEYFSETQRNKGNFPGRFSGRQFSNSRSEMNVSTLELGDSALYLCASSLGQGPGGTQYFGPGTRLTVL.

The CDR3 nucleotides read TGCGCCAGCAGCCAAGATCGTGGGGGCGTCCTGAGGGCTTTCTTT. Its protein product is CASSQDRGGVLRAFF. The chain combines TRBV4-1 with TRBJ1-1; D may be TRBD1 (6 bases). Germline CDR1 is MGHRA and CDR2 is YSYEKL. This CDR3 region has 15 residues. V lost 0 bases and J 11 bases, leaving 19 bases between the germline ends.

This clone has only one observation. CDR3 amino acids: CASSFSVQAREDEQYF. The CDR3 nucleotides read TGTGCCAGCAGCTTTTCCGTCCAGGCCAGGGAGGACGAGCAGTACTTC. The gene calls are TRBV7-2 and TRBJ2-7; tentatively, D is TRBD2 (6 bases). V lost 3 bases to trimming and J lost 5 bases, with 20 bases between them. Germline CDR1 reads SGHTA; CDR2 reads FQGNSA. This CDR3 has 16 amino acids.

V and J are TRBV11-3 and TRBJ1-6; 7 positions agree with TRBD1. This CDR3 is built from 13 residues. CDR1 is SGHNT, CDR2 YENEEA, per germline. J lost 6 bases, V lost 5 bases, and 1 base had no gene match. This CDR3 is CASSRDSNSPLHF. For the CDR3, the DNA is TGTGCCAGCAGCCGGGACAGTAATTCACCCCTCCACTTT.

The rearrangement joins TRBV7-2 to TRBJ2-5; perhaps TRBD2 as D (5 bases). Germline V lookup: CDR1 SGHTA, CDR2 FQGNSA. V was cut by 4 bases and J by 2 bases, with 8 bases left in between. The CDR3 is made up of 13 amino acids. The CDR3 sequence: CASSWRVQETQYF. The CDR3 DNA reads TGTGCCAGCAGCTGGCGGGTACAAGAGACCCAGTACTTC.

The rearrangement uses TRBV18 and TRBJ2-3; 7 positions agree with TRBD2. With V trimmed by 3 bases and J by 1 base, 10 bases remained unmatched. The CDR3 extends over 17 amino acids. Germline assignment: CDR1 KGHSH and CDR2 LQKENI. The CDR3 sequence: CASSPEGLPLGTDTQYF. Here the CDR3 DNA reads TGTGCCAGCTCACCCGAGGGACTACCCCTAGGCACAGATACGCAGTATTTT.

CDR3 in DNA: TGTGCCAGCAGTGTCCACAGCTCCTACGAGCAGTACTTC. Amino acid sequence: CASSVHSSYEQYF. This chain uses TRBV2 with TRBJ2-7; D is unresolved. V was pared by 4 bases and J by 0 bases, with 7 bases between. The CDR3 is made up of 13 amino acids. The germline CDR1 and CDR2 sequences are SNHLY and FYNNEI.

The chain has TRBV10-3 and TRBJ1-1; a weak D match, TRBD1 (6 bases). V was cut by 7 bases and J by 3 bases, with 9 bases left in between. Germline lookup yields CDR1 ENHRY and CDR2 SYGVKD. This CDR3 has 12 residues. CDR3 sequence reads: CAIKKGDTEAFF. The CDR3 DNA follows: TGTGCCATCAAAAAGGGGGACACTGAAGCTTTCTTT.

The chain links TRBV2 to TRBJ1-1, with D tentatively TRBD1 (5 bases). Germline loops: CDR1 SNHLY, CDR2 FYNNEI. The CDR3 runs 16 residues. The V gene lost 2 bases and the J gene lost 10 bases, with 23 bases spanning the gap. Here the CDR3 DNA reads TGTGCCAGCAGTGAAAAACCCACTATGGGGGGAGTGCGAGCTTTCTTT. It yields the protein CASSEKPTMGGVRAFF.

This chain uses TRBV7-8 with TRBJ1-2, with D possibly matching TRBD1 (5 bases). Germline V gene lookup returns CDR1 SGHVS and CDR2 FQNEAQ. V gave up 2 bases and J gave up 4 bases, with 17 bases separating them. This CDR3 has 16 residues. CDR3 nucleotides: TGTGCCAGCAGCTTATGGGCAGGGCCGGCCTTCTATGGCTACACCTTC. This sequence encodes CASSLWAGPAFYGYTF.